This passage covers 9 T cell receptor beta chains from one sample sequenced in a study of OX40 agonist ivuxolimab in advanced cancers. Here immunoSEQ multiplex PCR was the method, and the copy in TCRdb shows in-frame clones only, minus some. The sample yields about 53,000 clones, 82% seen once. This material consisted of CD4+ or CD8+ T cells sorted from blood, taken in a trial of the OX40 agonist ivuxolimab. The receptors here all came from an adult with an advanced solid tumor such as melanoma, head and neck, liver or kidney cancer.

The genes are TRBV19 and TRBJ1-6, with TRBD1 matching over 9 bases. Germline trimming cut 3 bases from V and 10 bases from J; bases unmatched to any gene: 4. Germline assignment: CDR1 LNHDA and CDR2 SQIVND (reference sequence). The CDR3 is 14 residues long. This CDR3 reads CASSITQGASPLHF. CDR3 sequence (DNA): TGTGCCAGTAGTATCACACAGGGGGCCTCACCCCTCCACTTT.

V usage is TRBV25-1 and J usage is TRBJ2-5; 8 bases align to TRBD1. Germline assignment: CDR1 MGHDK and CDR2 SYGVNS. With 6 bases clipped from V and 1 base from J, the junction kept 7 bases outside the gene matches. The CDR3 spans 15 residues. This chain's CDR3 is CASRDSGQGQETQYF. The CDR3 DNA is TGTGCCAGCAGGGACTCCGGACAGGGCCAAGAGACCCAGTACTTC.

The chain joins TRBV20-1 to TRBJ2-7; D not certain. This CDR3 region has 11 residues. Looked up from germline, CDR1 is DFQATT and CDR2 is SNEGSKA (reference sequence). The CDR3 loop is CSLERLREQYF. As DNA, the CDR3 is TGCAGCCTAGAGAGACTGCGCGAGCAGTACTTC.

The chain joins TRBV2 to TRBJ2-1, with 10 nucleotides matching TRBD2. Germline V gives CDR1 SNHLY, CDR2 FYNNEI. V shed 1 base, J shed 9 bases, and the junction held 9 bases outside the gene matches. CDR3 length equals 16 residues. Written as DNA, the CDR3 is TGTGCCAGCAGTGAAGTTTCTAGCGGGAGTTTTGGTGAGCAGTTCTTC. It translates to CASSEVSSGSFGEQFF. Based on the CDR3 plus reference TRBV2 and TRBJ2-1, the full variable domain is EPEVTQTPSHQVTQMGQEVILRCVPISNHLYFYWYRQILGQKVEFLVSFYNNEISEKSEIFDDQFSVERPDGSNFTLKIRSTKLEDSAMYFCASSEVSSGSFGEQFFGPGTRLTVL.

J is TRBJ2-5 and V is TRBV7-2; possibly TRBD1 for D (5 bases). This CDR3 has 14 amino acids. V was clipped by 6 bases and J by 2 bases, with 13 bases between them. Germline-derived CDR1 and CDR2 are SGHTA and FQGNSA. The CDR3 is CASRNRISQETQYF. For the CDR3, the DNA is TGTGCCAGCAGGAACAGGATCTCACAAGAGACCCAGTACTTC. The variable domain in full, with the rest retrieved from reference TRBV7-2 and TRBJ2-5, is GAGVSQSPSNKVTEKGKDVELRCDPISGHTALYWYRQSLGQGLEFLIYFQGNSAPDKSGLPSDRFSAERTGGSVSTLTIQRTQQEDSAVYLCASRNRISQETQYFGPGTRLLVL.

The gene calls are TRBV7-2 and TRBJ1-4, with 9 positions matching TRBD1. The junction had 7 bases not matched to a gene; V was cut back by 3 bases and J by 5 bases. There are 16 residues in the CDR3. Germline CDR1 and CDR2: SGHTA and FQGNSA. The CDR3 DNA sequence: TGTGCCAGCAGCTTGAGAAGCGGGACAGGGAATGAAAAACTGTTTTTT. Translated, it gives CASSLRSGTGNEKLFF.

This clone was counted once. The rearrangement uses TRBV2 and TRBJ2-7, with 8 bases lining up with TRBD1. In germline, CDR1 is SNHLY, CDR2 FYNNEI. V gave up 7 bases and J gave up 2 bases; unmatched junction bases: 10. The CDR3 is 15 residues long. CDR3 DNA: TGTGCCAGCACCCGGTCCCGGACAGGGACCTACGAGCAGTACTTC. This sequence encodes CASTRSRTGTYEQYF.

The chain employs TRBV29-1 and TRBJ2-7; 8 bases fit TRBD1. The length of the CDR3 is 13 residues. Germline lookup yields CDR1 SQVTM and CDR2 ANQGSEA. V lost 7 bases and J lost 5; bases outside the gene matches: 10. The DNA of the CDR3 is TGCAGCGCTCTAGGGCAGGGGGCGAACGAGCAGTACTTC. The encoded protein is CSALGQGANEQYF.

This sequence joins TRBV7-2 and TRBJ1-4, with TRBD1 matching 9 bases. V lost 1 base to trimming and J lost 7 bases; unmatched junction nucleotides: 4. The germline V gene has CDR1 SGHTA and CDR2 FQGNSA. The CDR3 extends over 15 amino acids. In nucleotides, the CDR3 is TGTGCCAGCAGCTTAGACAGGGGGCGGGGTGAAAAACTGTTTTTT. This gives the protein CASSLDRGRGEKLFF.